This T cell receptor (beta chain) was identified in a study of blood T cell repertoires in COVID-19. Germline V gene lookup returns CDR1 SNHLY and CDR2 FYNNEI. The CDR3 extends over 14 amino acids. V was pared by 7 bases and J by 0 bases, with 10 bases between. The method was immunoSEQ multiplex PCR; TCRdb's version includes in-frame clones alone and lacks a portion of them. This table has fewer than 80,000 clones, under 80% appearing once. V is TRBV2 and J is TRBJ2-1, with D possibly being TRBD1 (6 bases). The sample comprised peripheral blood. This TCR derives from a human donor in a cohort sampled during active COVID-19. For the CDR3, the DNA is TGTGCCAGCAAACCACAGGGCTCCTACAATGAGCAGTTCTTC. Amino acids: CASKPQGSYNEQFF.